This T cell receptor beta chain is drawn from a study of blood T cell repertoires in COVID-19. The data were produced by immunoSEQ multiplex PCR, yet TCRdb's version contains in-frame clones alone and is incomplete. This repertoire shows 150,000 or so clones, 84% found once; its top ten account for 40% to 55%. The germline V gene has CDR1 SGHTA and CDR2 FQGTGA. V lost 2 bases and J 6 bases, leaving 15 bases between the germline ends. This CDR3 has 15 amino acids. Material for sequencing was peripheral blood. The gene calls are TRBV7-3 and TRBJ2-3; D might be TRBD1 (5 bases). This receptor was taken from a human donor in a cohort sampled during active COVID-19. The CDR3 DNA follows: TGTGCCAGCAGCTTATTTGGGCAGGGTGAGGATACGCAGTATTTT. The encoded protein is CASSLFGQGEDTQYF.